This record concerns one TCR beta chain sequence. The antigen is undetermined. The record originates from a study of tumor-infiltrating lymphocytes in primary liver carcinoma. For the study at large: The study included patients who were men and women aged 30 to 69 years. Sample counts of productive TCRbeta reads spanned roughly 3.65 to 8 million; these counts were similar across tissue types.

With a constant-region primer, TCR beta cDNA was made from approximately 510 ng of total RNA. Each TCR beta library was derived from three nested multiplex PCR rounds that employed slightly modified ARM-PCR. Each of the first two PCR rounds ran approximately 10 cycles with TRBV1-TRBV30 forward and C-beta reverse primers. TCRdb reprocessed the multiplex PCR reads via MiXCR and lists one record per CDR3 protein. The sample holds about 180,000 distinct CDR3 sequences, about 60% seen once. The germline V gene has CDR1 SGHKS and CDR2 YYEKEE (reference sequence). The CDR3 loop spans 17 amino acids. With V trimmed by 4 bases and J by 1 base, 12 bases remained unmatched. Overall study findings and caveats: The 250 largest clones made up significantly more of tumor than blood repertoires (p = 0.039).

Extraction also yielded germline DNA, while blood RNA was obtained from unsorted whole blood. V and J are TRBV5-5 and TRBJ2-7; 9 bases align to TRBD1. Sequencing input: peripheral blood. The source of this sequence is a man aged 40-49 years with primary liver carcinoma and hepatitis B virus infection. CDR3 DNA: TGTGCCAGCAGCCGTTTTTCATCCGGGACAGGGTCCTACGAGCAGTACTTC. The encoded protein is CASSRFSSGTGSYEQYF. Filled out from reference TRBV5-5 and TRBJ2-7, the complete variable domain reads DAGVTQSPTHLIKTRGQQVTLRCSPISGHKSVSWYQQVLGQGPQFIFQYYEKEERGRGNFPDRFSARQFPNYSSELNVNALLLGDSALYLCASSRFSSGTGSYEQYFGPGTRLTVT.